These 26 T cell receptor beta chains originate from one sample sequenced in a study of CD4 T cells in relation to SARS-CoV-2 and coronaviruses. Here immunoSEQ multiplex PCR was the method, and the copy in TCRdb shows in-frame clones only, minus some. The sample includes under 45,000 clones, under 90% of them seen just once. These receptors' antigens are unknown. Sequences were obtained from naive CD4+ T cells from PBMCs, cultured in vitro. As to subset: naive CD4+ T cells isolated by negative enrichment. All receptors derive from an adult with COVID-19.

This chain links TRBV4-2 with TRBJ2-5; D unclear. Between the trimmed V and J ends, which lost 4 bases and 4 bases, there was a span of 13 bases. This CDR3 is built from 14 residues. Per germline, CDR1 LGHNA and CDR2 YNFKEQ. The CDR3 sequence: CASSPPLGPETQYF. CDR3 nucleotides: TGTGCCAGCAGCCCACCGTTAGGACCAGAGACCCAGTACTTC.

This clone was seen just once. Mismatch with germline at one junction end may stem from a read error. The chain carries TRBV6-2 or TRBV6-3 and TRBJ2-7; a possible D gene is TRBD2 (6 bases). The CDR3 extends over 15 amino acids. Germline V gives CDR1 MNHEY, CDR2 SVGEGT. In DNA, the CDR3 is TGTGCCAGCAGATACTTAGCGGAAAGCTCCTACGAGCAGTACTTC. It is translated as CASRYLAESSYEQYF.

The J gene is TRBJ1-2, the V gene TRBV11-2, with a possible D match to TRBD1 (5 bases). This CDR3 spans 15 amino acids. In germline, CDR1 is SGHAT, CDR2 FQNNGV. Trimming cost V 3 bases and J 2 bases, with 13 bases left between them. The CDR3 DNA reads TGTGCCAGCAGCTTGTCTCAGGGCGAGAACTATGGCTACACCTTC. Amino acid sequence: CASSLSQGENYGYTF.

The chain carries TRBV7-6 and TRBJ2-5, with D uncertain. Per germline, CDR1 SGHVS and CDR2 FNYEAQ. This CDR3 is 14 amino acids long. Deletions cut 2 bases from V and 5 bases from J, with 12 bases between. This CDR3 is CASSLTTTRETQYF. CDR3 in DNA: TGTGCCAGCAGCTTAACCACTACCAGGGAGACCCAGTACTTC.

The chain couples TRBV4-1 to TRBJ2-7; TRBD1 is a possible D gene (6 bases). This CDR3 region has 13 residues. With 2 bases removed from V and 1 base from J, the gap between germline ends came to 6 bases. The germline V gene encodes CDR1 MGHRA and CDR2 YSYEKL. Here the CDR3 DNA reads TGCGCCAGCAGCCAAACAGGGTCCTACGAGCAGTACTTC. It encodes CASSQTGSYEQYF.

The chain is built from TRBV4-1 and TRBJ1-1, with D perhaps TRBD1 (6 bases). V was trimmed by 3 bases and J by 1 base, leaving 12 bases between them. CDR1 and CDR2 (germline): MGHRA, YSYEKL. The CDR3 loop spans 15 amino acids. In nucleotides, the CDR3 is TGCGCCAGCAGCCATCTAGGCAGGGGGAACACTGAAGCTTTCTTT. Translation gives CASSHLGRGNTEAFF.

This clone was detected a few times. The gene calls are TRBV24-1 and TRBJ1-5; possible D gene TRBD1, 5 bases. Trimming took off 6 bases at V and 0 bases at J, with 11 bases between the two ends. The CDR3 runs 15 residues. Germline V gene sequence: CDR1 KGHDR, CDR2 SFDVKD. The CDR3 nucleotides read TGTGCCACCAGTTTGGGGGGTTCTAGCAATCAGCCCCAGCATTTT. Translated: CATSLGGSSNQPQHF.

The chain employs TRBV13 and TRBJ2-5; D unclear. The CDR3 runs to 15 residues. V shed 1 base and J shed 1 base, with 10 bases lying between them. Germline V gene lookup returns CDR1 PRHDT and CDR2 FYEKMQ (reference sequence). The CDR3 loop is CASSLVGPLQETQYF. The CDR3 DNA follows: TGTGCCAGCAGCTTAGTAGGCCCGCTCCAAGAGACCCAGTACTTC. The variable domain in full, completed from reference TRBV13 and TRBJ2-5, reads AAGVIQSPRHLIKEKRETATLKCYPIPRHDTVYWYQQGPGQDPQFLISFYEKMQSDKGSIPDRFSAQQFSDYHSELNMSSLELGDSALYFCASSLVGPLQETQYFGPGTRLLVL.

The chain has TRBV5-1 and TRBJ2-1, with 10 positions matching TRBD2. Per the germline V gene, CDR1 is SGHRS and CDR2 is YFSETQ. The V and J ends lost 2 bases and 9 bases, in that order; junction bases with no gene match: 8. The CDR3 covers 15 residues. The CDR3: CASSLAGGPGFEQFF. CDR3 nucleotide sequence: TGCGCCAGCAGCTTAGCGGGAGGGCCGGGATTTGAGCAGTTCTTC.

The rearrangement uses TRBV6-5 and TRBJ1-4; D is undetermined. CDR3 length: 15 amino acids. The ends were cut back, 4 bases at V and 3 bases at J, with 12 bases in the middle. Germline values: CDR1 MNHEY, CDR2 SVGAGI. CDR3 residues: CASSLQRLANEKLFF. The CDR3 DNA is TGTGCCAGCAGTTTACAAAGGTTGGCTAATGAAAAACTGTTTTTT.

The rearrangement uses TRBV27 and TRBJ2-1, with 14 positions matching TRBD2. The CDR3 has 15 amino acids. Per germline, CDR1 MNHEY and CDR2 SMNVEV (reference sequence). Trimming took 4 bases from V and 8 from J; bases not matched to a gene: 4. CDR3 nucleotides: TGTGCCAGCAGTTATGGGACTAGCGGGAGCTATGAGCAGTTCTTC. It is translated as CASSYGTSGSYEQFF.

The chain recombines TRBV28 with TRBJ2-7, with 10 nucleotides matching TRBD2. The ends lost 6 bases at V and 3 bases at J; junction bases unmatched: 5. Per the germline V gene, CDR1 is MDHEN and CDR2 is SYDVKM. This CDR3 spans 14 amino acids. CDR3 region: CASRDASGSYEQYF. The CDR3 DNA reads TGTGCCAGCAGGGATGCTAGCGGGAGCTACGAGCAGTACTTC.

The J gene is TRBJ1-4, the V gene TRBV2; D not resolved. The V end was cut by 3 bases, the J end by 8 bases, with 13 bases between. Germline lookup yields CDR1 SNHLY and CDR2 FYNNEI. The CDR3 is 14 amino acids. CDR3 sequence reads: CASSDGQPVEKLFF. CDR3 sequence (DNA): TGTGCCAGCAGTGACGGCCAGCCGGTAGAAAAACTGTTTTTT.

The V gene is TRBV27, the J gene TRBJ2-5, with 7 nucleotides matching TRBD2. This CDR3 contains 17 residues. Germline V gene data show CDR1 as MNHEY and CDR2 as SMNVEV (reference sequence). The J segment lost 4 bases and the V segment lost 7 bases, leaving 18 bases of the junction unmatched. The CDR3 sequence: CASTPLGGRFNIETQYF. The CDR3 coding sequence is TGTGCCAGCACCCCTCTGGGGGGGAGGTTCAATATAGAGACCCAGTACTTC.

The chain links TRBV7-2 to TRBJ2-3; 7 bases align to TRBD1. The CDR3 sequence is 15 residues long. CDR1 is SGHTA, CDR2 FQGNSA, per germline. V lost 3 bases, J lost 3 bases, and 6 bases stayed unmatched. The CDR3, as DNA: TGTGCCAGCAGCTTGACAGGGTCTCCTACAGATACGCAGTATTTT. Its protein is CASSLTGSPTDTQYF.

This clone appeared once. The chain employs TRBV3-1 (or the pseudogene TRBV3-2) and TRBJ2-1, with TRBD2 matching over 9 bases. Germline CDR1 reads LGHDT; CDR2 reads YNNKEL (reference sequence). The CDR3 is 14 residues long. J gave up 5 bases and V 7 bases, and 6 bases lay outside the gene matches. The CDR3 protein is CASNGGRAHNEQFF. Here the CDR3 DNA reads TGTGCCAGCAACGGCGGGAGGGCCCACAATGAGCAGTTCTTC.

This chain joins TRBV9 and TRBJ2-2; TRBD2 matches 13 bases. The CDR3 consists of 16 residues. The germline gives CDR1 SGDLS, CDR2 YYNGEE. The V segment lost 1 base and the J segment 5 bases; nucleotides outside the gene matches: 2. DNA of the CDR3: TGTGCCAGCAGCGTACCGGGACTAGCGGGAACCGGGGAGCTGTTTTTT. This sequence encodes CASSVPGLAGTGELFF.

The genes are TRBV18 and TRBJ1-1, with D uncertain. Trimming removed 2 bases at V and 3 bases at J, with 4 bases between. Germline CDR1 KGHSH, CDR2 LQKENI. This CDR3 spans 12 amino acids. Here the CDR3 DNA reads TGTGCCAGCTCACCAATTGACACTGAAGCTTTCTTT. Protein: CASSPIDTEAFF.

V gene TRBV7-3 combines with J gene TRBJ2-7; D remains unclear. From germline, CDR1 is SGHTA and CDR2 FQGTGA. The CDR3 runs 13 residues. The ends were cut back, 2 bases at V and 6 bases at J, with 11 bases in the middle. The CDR3: CASSLLASSEQYF. CDR3 coding DNA: TGTGCCAGCAGCTTACTTGCCTCGTCCGAGCAGTACTTC.

The chain couples TRBV2 to TRBJ2-1; 9 bases are a match to TRBD2. V lost 7 bases and J lost 9; bases outside the gene matches: 7. Germline V CDR1 and CDR2: SNHLY, FYNNEI. There are 13 residues in the CDR3. The DNA for the CDR3 is TGTGCCAGCACGCCGGGACTAGCTTTTGAGCAGTTCTTC. Translating gives CASTPGLAFEQFF. The whole variable domain, remainder taken from reference TRBV2 and TRBJ2-1, is EPEVTQTPSHQVTQMGQEVILRCVPISNHLYFYWYRQILGQKVEFLVSFYNNEISEKSEIFDDQFSVERPDGSNFTLKIRSTKLEDSAMYFCASTPGLAFEQFFGPGTRLTVL.

The rearrangement uses TRBV30 and TRBJ2-4; D gene unclear. The V gene lost 5 bases and the J gene lost 1 base, with 12 bases spanning the gap. Germline CDR1 is GTSNPN and CDR2 is SVGIG (reference sequence). This CDR3 is built from 14 residues. CDR3 nucleotides: TGTGCCTGGGTTCCCCGACTGGCCAAAAACATTCAGTACTTC. Protein product: CAWVPRLAKNIQYF.

The rearrangement uses TRBV14 and TRBJ2-7; no clear D. This CDR3 spans 11 amino acids. V lost 3 bases and J 1 base, leaving 1 base between the germline ends. Germline values: CDR1 SGHDN, CDR2 FVKESK. The CDR3 nucleotides are TGTGCCAGCAGCCAGTCCTACGAGCAGTACTTC. This codes for CASSQSYEQYF.

The chain has TRBV7-2 and TRBJ2-1; TRBD2 agrees at 11 bases. J lost 16 bases, V lost 5 bases, and 16 bases had no gene match. CDR3 length: 15 amino acids. Germline lookup yields CDR1 SGHTA and CDR2 FQGNSA. In DNA form, the CDR3 reads TGTGCCAGCAGCCCCCGGGACAGCCTAGCGGGAGGAATCTTCTTC. Translation gives CASSPRDSLAGGIFF.

The V gene is TRBV7-2, the J gene TRBJ1-1; a weak D match, TRBD1 (5 bases). The CDR3 runs to 15 residues. The ends were cut back, 3 bases at V and 0 bases at J, with 11 bases in the middle. Germline V lookup: CDR1 SGHTA, CDR2 FQGNSA. CDR3 DNA: TGTGCCAGCAGCTTCGGGACTGTTTTGAACACTGAAGCTTTCTTT. The encoded protein is CASSFGTVLNTEAFF. Full variable domain (missing parts from reference TRBV7-2 and TRBJ1-1): GAGVSQSPSNKVTEKGKDVELRCDPISGHTALYWYRQSLGQGLEFLIYFQGNSAPDKSGLPSDRFSAERTGGSVSTLTIQRTQQEDSAVYLCASSFGTVLNTEAFFGQGTRLTVV.

The chain recombines TRBV28 with TRBJ2-1, with 9 bases lining up with TRBD2. The CDR3 sequence is 16 residues long. V was pared by 5 bases and J by 6 bases, with 11 bases of the junction left unmatched. In germline, CDR1 is MDHEN, CDR2 SYDVKM. The CDR3 coding sequence is TGTGCCAGCAGTGCGCGACGAGCGGGAGGTCCCAATGAGCAGTTCTTC. The encoded protein is CASSARRAGGPNEQFF.

This sequence joins TRBV30 and TRBJ2-7; the match to TRBD2 covers 7 bases. CDR1 is GTSNPN and CDR2 is SVGIG in the germline V gene (reference sequence). Losses at the gene ends were 2 bases for V and 5 bases for J; bases not matched to a gene: 3. This CDR3 is built from 12 residues. CDR3 bases: TGTGCCTGGAGTCACGCGGGAGACGAGCAGTACTTC. It yields the protein CAWSHAGDEQYF. The whole variable domain, filled in from reference TRBV30 and TRBJ2-7, reads SQTIHQWPATLVQPVGSPLSLECTVEGTSNPNLYWYRQAAGRGLQLLFYSVGIGQISSEVPQNLSASRPQDRQFILSSKKLLLSDSGFYLCAWSHAGDEQYFGPGTRLTVT.